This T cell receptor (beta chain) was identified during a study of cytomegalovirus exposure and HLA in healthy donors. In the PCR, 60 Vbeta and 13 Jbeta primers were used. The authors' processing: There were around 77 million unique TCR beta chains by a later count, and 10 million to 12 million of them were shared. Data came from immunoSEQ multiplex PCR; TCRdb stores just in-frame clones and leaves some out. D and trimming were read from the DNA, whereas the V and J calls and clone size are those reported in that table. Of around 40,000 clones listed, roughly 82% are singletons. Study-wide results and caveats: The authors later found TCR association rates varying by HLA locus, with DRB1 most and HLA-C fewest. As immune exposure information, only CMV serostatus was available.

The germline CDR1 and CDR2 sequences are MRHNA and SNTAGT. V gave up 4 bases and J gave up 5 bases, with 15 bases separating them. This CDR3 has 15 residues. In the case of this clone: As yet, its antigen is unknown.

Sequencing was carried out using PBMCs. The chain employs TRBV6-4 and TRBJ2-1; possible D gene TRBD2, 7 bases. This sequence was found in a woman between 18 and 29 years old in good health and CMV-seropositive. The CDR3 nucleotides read TGTGCCAGCAGTGTGGGGGCTAGCGGCCACAATGAGCAGTTCTTC. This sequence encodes CASSVGASGHNEQFF.